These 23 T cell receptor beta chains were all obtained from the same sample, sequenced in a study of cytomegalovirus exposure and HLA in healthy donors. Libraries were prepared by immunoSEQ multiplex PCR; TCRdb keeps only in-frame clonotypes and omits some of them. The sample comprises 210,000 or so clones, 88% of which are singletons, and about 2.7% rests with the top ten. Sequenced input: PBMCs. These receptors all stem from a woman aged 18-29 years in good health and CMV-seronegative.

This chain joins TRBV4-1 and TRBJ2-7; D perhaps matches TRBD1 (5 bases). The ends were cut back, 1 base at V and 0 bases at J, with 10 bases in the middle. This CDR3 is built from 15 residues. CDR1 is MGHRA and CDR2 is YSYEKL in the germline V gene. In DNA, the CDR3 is TGCGCCAGCAGCCAAGTTCAGGGTCACTCCTACGAGCAGTACTTC. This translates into CASSQVQGHSYEQYF.

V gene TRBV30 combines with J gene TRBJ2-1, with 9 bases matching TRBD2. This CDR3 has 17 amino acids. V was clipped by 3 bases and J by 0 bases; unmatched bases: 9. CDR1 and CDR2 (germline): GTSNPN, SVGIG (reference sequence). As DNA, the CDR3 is TGTGCCTGGAGCCTGACTAGCGGTTATAGCTCCTACAATGAGCAGTTCTTC. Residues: CAWSLTSGYSSYNEQFF.

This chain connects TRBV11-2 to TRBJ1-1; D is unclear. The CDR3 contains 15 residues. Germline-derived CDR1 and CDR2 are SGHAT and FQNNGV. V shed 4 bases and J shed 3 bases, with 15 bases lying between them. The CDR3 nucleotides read TGTGCCAGCAGCTATCCCTTCAGGTCTGACACTGAAGCTTTCTTT. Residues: CASSYPFRSDTEAFF. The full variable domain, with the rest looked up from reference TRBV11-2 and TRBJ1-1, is EAGVAQSPRYKIIEKRQSVAFWCNPISGHATLYWYQQILGQGPKLLIQFQNNGVVDDSQLPKDRFSAERLKGVDSTLKIQPAKLEDSAVYLCASSYPFRSDTEAFFGQGTRLTVV.

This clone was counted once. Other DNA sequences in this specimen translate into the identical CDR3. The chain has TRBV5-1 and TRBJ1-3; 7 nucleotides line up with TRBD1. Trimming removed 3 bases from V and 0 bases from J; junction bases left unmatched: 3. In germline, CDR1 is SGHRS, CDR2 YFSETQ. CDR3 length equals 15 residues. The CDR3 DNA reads TGCGCCAGCAGCTCGGACAGGATCTCTGGAAACACCATATATTTT. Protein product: CASSSDRISGNTIYF.

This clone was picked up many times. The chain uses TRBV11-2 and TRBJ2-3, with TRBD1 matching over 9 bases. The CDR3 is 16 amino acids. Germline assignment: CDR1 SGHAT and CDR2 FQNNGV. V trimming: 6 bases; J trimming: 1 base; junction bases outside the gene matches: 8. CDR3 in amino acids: CASSPSRDRGTDTQYF. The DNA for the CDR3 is TGTGCCAGCAGTCCGAGCCGGGACAGGGGCACAGATACGCAGTATTTT.

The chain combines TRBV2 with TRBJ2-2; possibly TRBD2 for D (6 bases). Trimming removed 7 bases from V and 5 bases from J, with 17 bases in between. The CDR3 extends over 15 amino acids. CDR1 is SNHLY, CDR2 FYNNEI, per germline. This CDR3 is CASNNGGVGTGELFF. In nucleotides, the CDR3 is TGTGCCAGCAACAACGGGGGAGTGGGTACCGGGGAGCTGTTTTTT.

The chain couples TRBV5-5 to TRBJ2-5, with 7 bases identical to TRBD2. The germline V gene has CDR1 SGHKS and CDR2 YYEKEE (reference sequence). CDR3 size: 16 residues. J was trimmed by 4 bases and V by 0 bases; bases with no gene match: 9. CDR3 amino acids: CASSLVPSGISETQYF. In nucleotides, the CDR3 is TGTGCCAGCAGCTTGGTCCCTAGCGGAATCTCAGAGACCCAGTACTTC.

CDR3 sequence: CASSLTYLARDNTEAFF. Here the CDR3 DNA reads TGTGCCAGCAGCTTAACGTACTTGGCCAGGGATAACACTGAAGCTTTCTTT. The V and J genes are TRBV7-8 and TRBJ1-1; tentative D call: TRBD1 (5 bases). V was trimmed by 2 bases and J by 2 bases, leaving 18 bases between them. The germline CDR1 and CDR2 sequences are SGHVS and FQNEAQ. The length of the CDR3 is 17 residues.

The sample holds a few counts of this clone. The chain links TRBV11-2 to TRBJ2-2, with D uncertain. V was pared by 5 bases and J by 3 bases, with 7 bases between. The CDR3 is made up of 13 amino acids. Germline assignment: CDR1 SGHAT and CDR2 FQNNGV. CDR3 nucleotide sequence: TGTGCCAGCAGCCAGAAGTACACCGGGGAGCTGTTTTTT. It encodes CASSQKYTGELFF.

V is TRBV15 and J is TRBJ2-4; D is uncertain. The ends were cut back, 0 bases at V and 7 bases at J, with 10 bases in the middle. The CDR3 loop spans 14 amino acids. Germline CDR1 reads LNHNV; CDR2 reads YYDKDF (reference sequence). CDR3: CATSRDASVNIQYF. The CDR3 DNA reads TGTGCCACCAGCAGAGATGCTTCGGTGAACATTCAGTACTTC.

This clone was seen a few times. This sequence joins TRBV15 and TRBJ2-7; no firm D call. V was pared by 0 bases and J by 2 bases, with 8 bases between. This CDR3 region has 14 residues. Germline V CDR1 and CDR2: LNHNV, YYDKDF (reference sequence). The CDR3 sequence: CATSRDPGAYEQYF. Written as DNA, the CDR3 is TGTGCCACCAGCAGAGACCCGGGTGCCTACGAGCAGTACTTC.

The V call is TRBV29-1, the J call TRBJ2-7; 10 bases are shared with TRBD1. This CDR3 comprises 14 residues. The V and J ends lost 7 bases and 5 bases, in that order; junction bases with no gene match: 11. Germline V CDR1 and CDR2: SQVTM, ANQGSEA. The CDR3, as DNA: TGCAGCGCCCTTAAGGGACAGGGGTTCAACGAGCAGTACTTC. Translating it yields CSALKGQGFNEQYF.

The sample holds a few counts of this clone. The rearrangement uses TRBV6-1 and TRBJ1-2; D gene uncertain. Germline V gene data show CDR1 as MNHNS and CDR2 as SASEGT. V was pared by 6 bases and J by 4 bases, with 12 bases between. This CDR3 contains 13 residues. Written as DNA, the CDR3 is TGTGCCAGCAGGAGGACGGACTCCTATGGCTACACCTTC. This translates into CASRRTDSYGYTF.

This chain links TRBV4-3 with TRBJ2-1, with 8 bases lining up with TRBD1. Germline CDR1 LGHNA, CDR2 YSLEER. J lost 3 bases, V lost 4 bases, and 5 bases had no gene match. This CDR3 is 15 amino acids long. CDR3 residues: CASSPGQGGYNEQFF. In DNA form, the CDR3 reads TGCGCCAGCAGCCCCGGACAGGGAGGCTACAATGAGCAGTTCTTC.

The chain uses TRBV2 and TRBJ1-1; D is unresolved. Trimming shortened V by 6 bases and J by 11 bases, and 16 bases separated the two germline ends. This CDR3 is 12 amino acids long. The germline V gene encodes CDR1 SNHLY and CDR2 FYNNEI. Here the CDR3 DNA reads TGTGCCAGCAGCACCGTCGGGATAGGCGCTTTCTTT. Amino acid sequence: CASSTVGIGAFF. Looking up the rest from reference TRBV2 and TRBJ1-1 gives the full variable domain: EPEVTQTPSHQVTQMGQEVILRCVPISNHLYFYWYRQILGQKVEFLVSFYNNEISEKSEIFDDQFSVERPDGSNFTLKIRSTKLEDSAMYFCASSTVGIGAFFGQGTRLTVV.

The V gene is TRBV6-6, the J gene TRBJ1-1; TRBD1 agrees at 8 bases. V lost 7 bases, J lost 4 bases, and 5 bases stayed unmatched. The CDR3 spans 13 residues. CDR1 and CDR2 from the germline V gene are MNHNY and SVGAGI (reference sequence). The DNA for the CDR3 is TGTGCCAGCACCAACAGGGGGGGCACTGAAGCTTTCTTT. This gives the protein CASTNRGGTEAFF.

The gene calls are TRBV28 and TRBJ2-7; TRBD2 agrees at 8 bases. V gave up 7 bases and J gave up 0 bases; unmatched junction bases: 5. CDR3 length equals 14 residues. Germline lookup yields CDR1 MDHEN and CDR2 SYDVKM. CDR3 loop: CASNPGTSSYEQYF. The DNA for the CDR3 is TGTGCCAGCAATCCCGGGACTAGCTCCTACGAGCAGTACTTC.

This chain's CDR3 is CASRETGTRYEQYF. In DNA form, the CDR3 reads TGTGCCAGCAGGGAAACCGGGACTCGCTACGAGCAGTACTTC. V usage is TRBV6-1 and J usage is TRBJ2-7, with D maybe TRBD2 (6 bases). The germline V gene encodes CDR1 MNHNS and CDR2 SASEGT. The CDR3 sequence is 14 residues long. V lost 6 bases and J lost 3, with 15 bases in between.

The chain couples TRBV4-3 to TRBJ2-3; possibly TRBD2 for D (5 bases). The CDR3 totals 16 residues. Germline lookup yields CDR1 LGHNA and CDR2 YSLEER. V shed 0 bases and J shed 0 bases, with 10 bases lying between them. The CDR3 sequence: CASSQEFSSSTDTQYF. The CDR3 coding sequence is TGCGCCAGCAGCCAAGAATTTTCTAGCAGCACAGATACGCAGTATTTT.

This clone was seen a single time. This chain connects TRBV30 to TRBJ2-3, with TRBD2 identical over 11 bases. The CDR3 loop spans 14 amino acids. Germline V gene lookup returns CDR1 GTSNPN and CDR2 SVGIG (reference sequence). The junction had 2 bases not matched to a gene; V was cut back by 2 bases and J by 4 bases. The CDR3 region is CAWSLAGGPDTQYF. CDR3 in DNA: TGTGCCTGGAGTCTAGCGGGAGGCCCAGATACGCAGTATTTT.

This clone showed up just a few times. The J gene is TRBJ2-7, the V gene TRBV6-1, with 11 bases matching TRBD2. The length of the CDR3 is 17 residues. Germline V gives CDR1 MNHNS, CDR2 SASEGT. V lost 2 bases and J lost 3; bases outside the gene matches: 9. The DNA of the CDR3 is TGTGCCAGCAGTGAAAGACTAGCGGGGCTTGCCTACTACGAGCAGTACTTC. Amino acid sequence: CASSERLAGLAYYEQYF.

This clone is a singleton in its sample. CDR3 coding DNA: TGTGCCAGCAGCTTGTTCCCCGGGACAGAATACGGGGAGCTGTTTTTT. This gives the protein CASSLFPGTEYGELFF. This sequence joins TRBV5-4 and TRBJ2-2; 7 positions agree with TRBD1. Losses at the gene ends were 1 base for V and 7 bases for J; bases not matched to a gene: 10. CDR1 and CDR2 from the germline V gene are SGHNT and YYREEE (reference sequence). The CDR3 runs 16 residues.

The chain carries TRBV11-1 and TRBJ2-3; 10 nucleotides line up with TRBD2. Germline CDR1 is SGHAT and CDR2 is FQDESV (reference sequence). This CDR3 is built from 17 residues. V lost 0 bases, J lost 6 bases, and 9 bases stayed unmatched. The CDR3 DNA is TGTGCCAGCAGCTTAGCGGGGCTAGCGGGAGCGGAGGATACGCAGTATTTT. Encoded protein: CASSLAGLAGAEDTQYF.